The 3 T cell receptor beta chains below come from one sample, sequenced in a study of blood T cell repertoires in COVID-19. Repertoires were generated with immunoSEQ multiplex PCR, while TCRdb's copy carries only in-frame clones and drops some. The table lists around 300,000 clones, about four fifths of them singletons. The material sequenced was peripheral blood. All receptors derive from a man in his thirties or forties with active or convalescent COVID-19.

The chain has TRBV6-5 and TRBJ2-7, with TRBD2 matching 10 bases. Trimming cost V 4 bases and J 2 bases; bases outside gene matches: 2. The CDR3 is made up of 14 amino acids. Per the germline V gene, CDR1 is MNHEY and CDR2 is SVGAGI. The CDR3 DNA is TGTGCCAGCAGTTGGAGCGGGGGGGCCTACGAGCAGTACTTC. Residues: CASSWSGGAYEQYF.

This clone has a handful of counts. DNA for the CDR3: TGTGCCAGCAGCTTGCCGACAGGGGTATATGGCTACACCTTC. It codes for CASSLPTGVYGYTF. The chain joins TRBV5-4 to TRBJ1-2; TRBD1 agrees at 8 bases. With 1 base clipped from V and 5 bases from J, the junction kept 4 bases outside the gene matches. The CDR3 is made up of 14 amino acids. Germline-derived CDR1 and CDR2 are SGHNT and YYREEE (reference sequence). The full variable domain, completed using reference TRBV5-4 and TRBJ1-2, is ETGVTQSPTHLIKTRGQQVTLRCSSQSGHNTVSWYQQALGQGPQFIFQYYREEENGRGNFPPRFSGLQFPNYSSELNVNALELDDSALYLCASSLPTGVYGYTFGSGTRLTVV.

The gene calls are TRBV19 and TRBJ2-1, with TRBD2 identical over 11 bases. The V gene end was trimmed by 6 bases and the J gene end by 9 bases; junction bases not matched to a gene: 13. CDR3 length: 16 residues. Per the germline V gene, CDR1 is LNHDA and CDR2 is SQIVND (reference sequence). The CDR3 protein is CASSESLAGGRVEQFF. CDR3 DNA: TGTGCCAGTAGCGAGTCGCTAGCGGGGGGCCGGGTTGAGCAGTTCTTC. Filled out from reference TRBV19 and TRBJ2-1, the complete variable domain reads DGGITQSPKYLFRKEGQNVTLSCEQNLNHDAMYWYRQDPGQGLRLIYYSQIVNDFQKGDIAEGYSVSREKKESFPLTVTSAQKNPTAFYLCASSESLAGGRVEQFFGPGTRLTVL.